The 14 T cell receptor beta chains below come from one sample, sequenced in a study of beta chain features in type 1 diabetes. Reverse transcription of all isolated RNA meant that expressed TCRB transcripts were sequenced. Produced via immunoSEQ multiplex PCR; TCRdb's table is partial and in-frame only. The sample lists approximately 84,000 clones, roughly 31% occurring once. Input material: stem cell memory CD4+ T cells from blood. The receptors stem from a woman under 30 in good health.

This clone was recorded once. The rearrangement joins TRBV11-3 to TRBJ2-5; a weak D match, TRBD1 (6 bases). Germline CDR1 is SGHNT and CDR2 is YENEEA. The CDR3 contains 18 residues. V lost 1 base, J lost 0 bases, and 18 bases lay in between. The CDR3 region has the DNA TGTGCCAGCAGCTTAGGCCCTTTTACAAAGGGGGACCAAGAGACCCAGTACTTC. Its translation: CASSLGPFTKGDQETQYF.

This clone occurred once. The V call is TRBV28, the J call TRBJ2-7; 7 nucleotides line up with TRBD2. J lost 2 bases, V lost 6 bases, and 13 bases had no gene match. CDR1 is MDHEN, CDR2 SYDVKM, per germline. The CDR3 sequence is 16 residues long. The CDR3 sequence is CASSLGGGPSPYEQYF. The DNA for the CDR3 is TGTGCCAGCAGCCTTGGGGGAGGGCCGTCGCCCTACGAGCAGTACTTC.

This chain links TRBV11-3 with TRBJ2-2; 7 bases align to TRBD2. The J segment lost 1 base and the V segment lost 6 bases, leaving 5 bases of the junction unmatched. The CDR3 extends over 15 amino acids. Germline assignment: CDR1 SGHNT and CDR2 YENEEA. CDR3 protein: CASRPGLGNTGELFF. CDR3 nucleotides: TGTGCCAGCAGACCAGGACTAGGGAACACCGGGGAGCTGTTTTTT.

This chain uses TRBV19 with TRBJ2-6; tentatively, D is TRBD1 (6 bases). Germline CDR1 LNHDA, CDR2 SQIVND (reference sequence). This CDR3 is 15 amino acids long. Trimming left V 4 bases short and J 2 bases short, with 9 bases between. CDR3 nucleotides: TGTGCCAGTAGTAGACAGGTTGCTGGGGCCAACGTCCTGACTTTC. Protein product: CASSRQVAGANVLTF.

The rearrangement uses TRBV5-1 and TRBJ2-2; TRBD1 agrees at 8 bases. Germline V gene data show CDR1 as SGHRS and CDR2 as YFSETQ. The J segment lost 3 bases and the V segment lost 4 bases, leaving 8 bases of the junction unmatched. The CDR3 has 16 amino acids. Written as DNA, the CDR3 is TGCGCCAGCAGCATAAGACAGGGGAAATACACCGGGGAGCTGTTTTTT. This gives the protein CASSIRQGKYTGELFF.

This clone occurred a few times. The chain couples TRBV19 to TRBJ1-1, with a possible D match to TRBD1 (5 bases). Germline V lookup: CDR1 LNHDA, CDR2 SQIVND (reference sequence). Trimming took 9 bases from V and 3 from J, leaving 17 bases between them. The CDR3 sequence is 14 residues long. CDR3 in amino acids: CASAYTGGYTEAFF. The DNA for the CDR3 is TGTGCCAGCGCTTACACGGGGGGTTACACTGAAGCTTTCTTT.

This clone was detected only a few times. The chain carries TRBV15 and TRBJ2-1; no reliable D call. Germline values: CDR1 LNHNV, CDR2 YYDKDF (reference sequence). The CDR3 sequence is 14 residues long. Trimming took 0 bases from V and 7 from J, leaving 10 bases between them. The CDR3 loop reads CATSRDITTNEQFF. CDR3 DNA: TGTGCCACCAGCAGAGATATAACTACGAATGAGCAGTTCTTC.

This clone appeared a few times. V and J are TRBV19 and TRBJ1-2; possible D gene TRBD1, 6 bases. The CDR3 loop spans 13 amino acids. With 4 bases removed from V and 8 bases from J, the gap between germline ends came to 14 bases. Germline V gives CDR1 LNHDA, CDR2 SQIVND (reference sequence). The CDR3 reads CASSNTGIVGYTF. The CDR3 nucleotides read TGTGCCAGTAGTAATACAGGGATCGTCGGCTACACCTTC.

The chain is built from TRBV5-6 and TRBJ1-2; 7 bases map to TRBD1. The CDR3 consists of 14 residues. With V trimmed by 4 bases and J by 4 bases, 7 bases remained unmatched. CDR1 and CDR2 (germline): SGHDT, YYEEEE. The CDR3 sequence: CASSPGQASYGYTF. The CDR3, as DNA: TGTGCCAGCAGCCCCGGACAGGCAAGCTATGGCTACACCTTC.

This clone was found a few times. The chain recombines TRBV5-4 with TRBJ2-7; 8 nucleotides agree with TRBD1. This CDR3 has 15 amino acids. Per germline, CDR1 SGHNT and CDR2 YYREEE (reference sequence). The V segment lost 3 bases and the J segment 3 bases; nucleotides outside the gene matches: 8. The DNA for the CDR3 is TGTGCCAGCAGCTCCCCCGGGACAGGCGTCTACGAGCAGTACTTC. Encoded protein: CASSSPGTGVYEQYF.

The chain recombines TRBV5-4 with TRBJ2-1, with TRBD1 as a possible D gene (5 bases). This CDR3 is 14 amino acids long. Germline V gene data show CDR1 as SGHNT and CDR2 as YYREEE (reference sequence). V was shortened by 4 bases and J by 2 bases, with 10 bases between the two germline ends. The DNA for the CDR3 is TGTGCCAGCAGCCGCAGGGCCCCCTACAATGAGCAGTTCTTC. This encodes CASSRRAPYNEQFF.

The chain combines TRBV6-1 with TRBJ2-2; 14 bases match TRBD2. Trimming removed 4 bases from V and 5 bases from J; junction bases left unmatched: 6. Germline V gene data show CDR1 as MNHNS and CDR2 as SASEGT. This CDR3 comprises 17 residues. The CDR3: CASSVGLAGVRTGELFF. The DNA for the CDR3 is TGTGCCAGCAGTGTGGGACTAGCGGGAGTTAGAACCGGGGAGCTGTTTTTT.

J is TRBJ2-2 and V is TRBV2, with 10 bases lining up with TRBD2. V trimming: 6 bases; J trimming: 6 bases; junction bases outside the gene matches: 7. The germline V gene encodes CDR1 SNHLY and CDR2 FYNNEI. The CDR3 runs 15 residues. The CDR3 is CASRTLAGRAGELFF. In nucleotides, the CDR3 is TGTGCCAGCAGGACACTAGCGGGAAGGGCCGGGGAGCTGTTTTTT.

The chain uses TRBV7-8 and TRBJ1-6, with no clear D. Per the germline V gene, CDR1 is SGHVS and CDR2 is FQNEAQ. The CDR3 extends over 14 amino acids. Trimming left V 2 bases short and J 8 bases short, with 10 bases between. CDR3 loop: CASSLSRQYSPLHF. CDR3 DNA: TGTGCCAGCAGCTTAAGCAGACAATATTCACCCCTCCACTTT.